These T cell receptor beta chains were read from a single sample in a study of breast tumors, draining lymph nodes, adjacent tissues. TCRdb independently ran MiXCR on the multiplex PCR reads; one entry per CDR3 protein. Here the sample spans 250,000 or so distinct CDR3 sequences, around 31% being singletons. The sample was axillary lymph node tissue. The receptors come from a female donor with breast cancer. Some clones in this sample may be carry-over from other donors' samples. Each CDR3 is given with its conserved first and last residue. The D gene is left open where the match is weak. Rows may omit the clone size; those that give it use once, few, many or a size class.

>TRBJ2-3|TRBV20-1|.|many
CSAREGGTQYF
TGCAGTGCTAGAGAGGGGGGTACGCAGTATTTT
>TRBJ1-2|TRBV2|TRBD1|many
CASSYPGTGYGYTF
TGTGCCAGCAGTTACCCCGGGACAGGGTATGGCTACACCTTC
>TRBJ2-3|TRBV7-8|.|many
CASSLVYETDTQYF
TGTGCCAGCAGCTTAGTGTACGAAACAGATACGCAGTATTTT
>TRBJ1-3|TRBV19|.|many
CASSIDRVSGNTIYF
TGTGCCAGTAGTATAGATCGGGTGTCTGGAAACACCATATATTTT
>TRBJ1-2|TRBV18|.|.
CASSPDGQGANYGYTF
TGTGCCAGCTCCCCCGACGGGCAGGGCGCTAACTATGGCTACACCTTC
>TRBJ1-5|TRBV20-1|.|many
CSAPSGTLAANQPQHF
TGCAGTGCCCCATCCGGGACGCTCGCCGCCAATCAGCCCCAGCATTTT
>TRBJ1-2|TRBV28|.|.
CASRVDYGYTF
TGTGCCAGCAGGGTTGACTATGGCTACACCTTC
>TRBJ1-2|TRBV7-2|.|many
CASSLAGYGYTF
TGTGCCAGCAGCTTAGCGGGCTATGGCTACACCTTC
>TRBJ2-2|TRBV7-2|.|many
CASSFDANTGELFF
TGTGCCAGCAGCTTCGACGCGAACACCGGGGAGCTGTTTTTT
>TRBJ2-7|TRBV6-5|.|many
CASSYSTEQYF
TGTGCCAGCAGTTACTCCACGGAGCAGTACTTC
>TRBJ2-5|TRBV7-8|TRBD1|many
CASTQHRGQETQYF
TGTGCCAGCACCCAACACAGGGGGCAGGAGACCCAGTACTTC
>TRBJ2-5|TRBV20-1|.|many
CSANSGRDPQETQYF
TGCAGTGCGAATTCGGGGCGGGACCCCCAAGAGACCCAGTACTTC
>TRBJ1-5|TRBV7-2|.|many
CASSLRYSNQPQHF
TGTGCCAGCAGCTTAAGGTATAGCAATCAGCCCCAGCATTTT
>TRBJ1-1|TRBV9|.|.
CASSVEGWNTEAFF
TGTGCCAGCAGCGTAGAAGGTTGGAACACTGAAGCTTTCTTT
>TRBJ2-7|TRBV12-3/TRBV12-4|TRBD1|.
CASSFRTGRTYEQYF
TGTGCCAGCAGTTTCCGGACAGGGCGAACCTACGAGCAGTACTTC
>TRBJ1-1|TRBV19|.|.
CASRMGGRAFF
TGTGCCAGTAGAATGGGCGGCAGGGCTTTCTTT
>TRBJ1-4|TRBV28|.|.
CASRTGPGATNEKLFF
TGTGCCAGCAGGACCGGGCCAGGGGCAACTAATGAAAAACTGTTTTTT
>TRBJ2-4|TRBV5-4|.|.
CASSLGSGFKNIQYF
TGTGCCAGCAGCTTGGGATCAGGATTCAAAAACATTCAGTACTTC
>TRBJ2-1|TRBV20-1|.|many
CSALHTRTVEQFF
TGCAGTGCTCTCCACACTAGGACTGTTGAGCAGTTCTTC